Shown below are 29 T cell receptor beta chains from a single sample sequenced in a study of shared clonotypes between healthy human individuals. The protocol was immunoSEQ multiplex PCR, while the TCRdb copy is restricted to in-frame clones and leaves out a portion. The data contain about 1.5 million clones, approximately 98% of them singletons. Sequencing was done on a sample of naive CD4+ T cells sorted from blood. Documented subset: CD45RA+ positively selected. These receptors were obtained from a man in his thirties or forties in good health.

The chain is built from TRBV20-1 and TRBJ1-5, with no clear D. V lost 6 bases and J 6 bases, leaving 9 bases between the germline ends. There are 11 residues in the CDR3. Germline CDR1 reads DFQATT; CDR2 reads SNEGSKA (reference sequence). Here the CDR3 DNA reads TGCAGTGCCGCACCAATTCAGCCCCAGCATTTT. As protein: CSAAPIQPQHF.

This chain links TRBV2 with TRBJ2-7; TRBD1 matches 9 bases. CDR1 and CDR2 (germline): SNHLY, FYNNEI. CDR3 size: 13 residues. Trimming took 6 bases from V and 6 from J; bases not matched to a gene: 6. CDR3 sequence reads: CASSGRDRVEQYF. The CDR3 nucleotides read TGTGCCAGCAGCGGCCGGGACAGGGTCGAGCAGTACTTC.

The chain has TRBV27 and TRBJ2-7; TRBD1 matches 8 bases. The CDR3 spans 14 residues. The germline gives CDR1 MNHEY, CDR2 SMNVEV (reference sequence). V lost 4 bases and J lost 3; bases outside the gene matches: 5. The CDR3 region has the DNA TGTGCCAGCAGTTACAAAGGGACAGGCTACGAGCAGTACTTC. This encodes CASSYKGTGYEQYF.

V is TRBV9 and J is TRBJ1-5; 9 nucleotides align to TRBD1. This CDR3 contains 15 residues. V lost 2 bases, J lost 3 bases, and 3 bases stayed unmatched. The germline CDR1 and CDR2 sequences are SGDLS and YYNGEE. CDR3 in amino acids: CASSVGTGNNQPQHF. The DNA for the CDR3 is TGTGCCAGCAGCGTCGGGACAGGGAACAATCAGCCCCAGCATTTT.

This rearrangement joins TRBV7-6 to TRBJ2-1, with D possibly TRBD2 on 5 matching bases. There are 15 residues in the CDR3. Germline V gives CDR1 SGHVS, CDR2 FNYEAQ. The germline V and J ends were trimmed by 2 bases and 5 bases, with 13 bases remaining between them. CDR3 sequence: CASSLLAPPDNEQFF. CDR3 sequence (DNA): TGTGCCAGCAGCTTACTAGCCCCACCTGACAATGAGCAGTTCTTC. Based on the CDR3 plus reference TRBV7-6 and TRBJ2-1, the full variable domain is GAGVSQSPRYKVTKRGQDVALRCDPISGHVSLYWYRQALGQGPEFLTYFNYEAQQDKSGLPNDRFSAERPEGSISTLTIQRTEQRDSAMYRCASSLLAPPDNEQFFGPGTRLTVL.

CDR3 nucleotides: TGTGCCAGCAGTGACAGTCTCTCTGGAAACACCATATATTTT. This encodes CASSDSLSGNTIYF. The gene calls are TRBV25-1 and TRBJ1-3; D is undetermined. This CDR3 is built from 14 residues. CDR1 is MGHDK, CDR2 SYGVNS, per germline. V lost 3 bases and J 0 bases, leaving 6 bases between the germline ends.

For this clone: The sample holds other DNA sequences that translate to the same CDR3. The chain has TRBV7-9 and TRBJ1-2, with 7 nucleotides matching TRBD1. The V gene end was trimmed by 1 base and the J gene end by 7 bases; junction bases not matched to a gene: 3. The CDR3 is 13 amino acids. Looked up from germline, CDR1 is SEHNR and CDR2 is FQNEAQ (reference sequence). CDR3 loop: CASSLDAGGGYTF. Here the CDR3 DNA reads TGTGCCAGCAGCTTAGATGCAGGGGGTGGCTACACCTTC.

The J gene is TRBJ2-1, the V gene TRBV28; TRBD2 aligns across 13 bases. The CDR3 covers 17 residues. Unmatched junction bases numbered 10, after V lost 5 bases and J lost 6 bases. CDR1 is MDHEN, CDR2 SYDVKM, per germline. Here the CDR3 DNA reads TGTGCCAGCAGTCCACCTCCCAGACTAGCGGGGGGCAATGAGCAGTTCTTC. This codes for CASSPPPRLAGGNEQFF.

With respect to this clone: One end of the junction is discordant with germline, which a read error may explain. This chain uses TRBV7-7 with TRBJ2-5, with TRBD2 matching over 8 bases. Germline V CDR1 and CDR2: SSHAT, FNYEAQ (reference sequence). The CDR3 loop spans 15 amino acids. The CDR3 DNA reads TGTGCTAGCAGCAAACAAAGCGGGAGAGGGGAGACCCAGTACTTC. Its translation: CASSKQSGRGETQYF.

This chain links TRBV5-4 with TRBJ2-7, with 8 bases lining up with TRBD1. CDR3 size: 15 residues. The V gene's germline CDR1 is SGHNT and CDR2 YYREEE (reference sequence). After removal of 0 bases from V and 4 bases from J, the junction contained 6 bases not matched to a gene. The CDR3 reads CASSLVGQGRYEQYF. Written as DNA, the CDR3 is TGTGCCAGCAGCTTGGTCGGACAGGGACGTTACGAGCAGTACTTC. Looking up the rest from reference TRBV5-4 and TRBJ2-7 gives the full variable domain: ETGVTQSPTHLIKTRGQQVTLRCSSQSGHNTVSWYQQALGQGPQFIFQYYREEENGRGNFPPRFSGLQFPNYSSELNVNALELDDSALYLCASSLVGQGRYEQYFGPGTRLTVT.

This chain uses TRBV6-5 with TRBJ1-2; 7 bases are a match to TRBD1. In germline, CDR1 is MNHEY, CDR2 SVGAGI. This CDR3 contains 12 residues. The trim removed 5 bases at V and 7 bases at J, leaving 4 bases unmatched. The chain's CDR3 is CASSGTGVGYTF. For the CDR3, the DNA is TGTGCCAGCAGTGGAACAGGGGTTGGCTACACCTTC.

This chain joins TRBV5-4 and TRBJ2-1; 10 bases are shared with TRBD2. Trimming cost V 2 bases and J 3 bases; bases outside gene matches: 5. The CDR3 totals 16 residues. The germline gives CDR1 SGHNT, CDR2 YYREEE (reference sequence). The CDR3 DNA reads TGTGCCAGCAGCTTTGGGGCTAGCGGGGGCTACAATGAGCAGTTCTTC. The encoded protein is CASSFGASGGYNEQFF.

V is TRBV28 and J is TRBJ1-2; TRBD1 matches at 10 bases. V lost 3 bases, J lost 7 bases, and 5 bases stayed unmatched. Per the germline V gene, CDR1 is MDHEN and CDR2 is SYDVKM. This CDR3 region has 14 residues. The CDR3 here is CASSLGQGLSGYTF. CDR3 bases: TGTGCCAGCAGTTTGGGACAGGGGTTGAGTGGCTACACCTTC.

This CDR3 reads CASRAGGPNNEQFF. DNA of the CDR3: TGTGCCAGCCGAGCGGGAGGGCCAAACAATGAGCAGTTCTTC. The chain couples TRBV6-5 to TRBJ2-1; 10 bases align to TRBD2. V gave up 8 bases and J gave up 5 bases; unmatched junction bases: 6. This CDR3 has 14 residues. Germline values: CDR1 MNHEY, CDR2 SVGAGI.

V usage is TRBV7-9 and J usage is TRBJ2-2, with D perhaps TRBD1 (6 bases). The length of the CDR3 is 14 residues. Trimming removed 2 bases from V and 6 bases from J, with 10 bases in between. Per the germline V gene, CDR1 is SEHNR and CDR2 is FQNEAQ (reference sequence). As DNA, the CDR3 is TGTGCCAGCAGCTTAAGGGACAACGCCGGGGAGCTGTTTTTT. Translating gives CASSLRDNAGELFF. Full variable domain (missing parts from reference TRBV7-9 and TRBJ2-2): DTGVSQNPRHKITKRGQNVTFRCDPISEHNRLYWYRQTLGQGPEFLTYFQNEAQLEKSRLLSDRFSAERPKGSFSTLEIQRTEQGDSAMYLCASSLRDNAGELFFGEGSRLTVL.

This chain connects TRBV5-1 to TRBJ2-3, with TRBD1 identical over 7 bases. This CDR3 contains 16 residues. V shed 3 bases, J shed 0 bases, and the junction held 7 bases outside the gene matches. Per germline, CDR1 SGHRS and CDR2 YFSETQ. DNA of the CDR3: TGCGCCAGCAGCTCCGGACAGGCCGCAAGCACAGATACGCAGTATTTT. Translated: CASSSGQAASTDTQYF.

This CDR3 is CASSELPFEQYF. The CDR3 coding sequence is TGTGCCAGCAGTGAACTACCCTTCGAGCAGTACTTC. The rearrangement links TRBV6-1 to TRBJ2-7; D gene uncertain. Deletions cut 2 bases from V and 6 bases from J, with 8 bases between. Germline lookup yields CDR1 MNHNS and CDR2 SASEGT. CDR3 size: 12 residues.

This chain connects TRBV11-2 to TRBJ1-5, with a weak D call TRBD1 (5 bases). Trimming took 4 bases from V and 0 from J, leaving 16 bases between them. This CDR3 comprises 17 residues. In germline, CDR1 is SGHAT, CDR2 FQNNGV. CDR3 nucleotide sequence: TGTGCCAGCAGCTCCTTTGGGGCAAGTTATAGCAATCAGCCCCAGCATTTT. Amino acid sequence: CASSSFGASYSNQPQHF.

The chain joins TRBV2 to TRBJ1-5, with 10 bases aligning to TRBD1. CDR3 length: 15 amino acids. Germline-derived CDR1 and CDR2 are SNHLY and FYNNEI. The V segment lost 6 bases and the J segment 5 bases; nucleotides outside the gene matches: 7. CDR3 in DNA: TGTGCCAGCAGGAAGGGACAGGGGTCGGATCAGCCCCAGCATTTT. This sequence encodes CASRKGQGSDQPQHF.

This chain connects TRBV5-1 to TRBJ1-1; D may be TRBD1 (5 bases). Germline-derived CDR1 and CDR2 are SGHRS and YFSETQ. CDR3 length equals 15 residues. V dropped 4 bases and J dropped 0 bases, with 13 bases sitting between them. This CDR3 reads CASSPRGELNTEAFF. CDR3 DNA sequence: TGCGCCAGCAGCCCCAGAGGGGAACTGAACACTGAAGCTTTCTTT.

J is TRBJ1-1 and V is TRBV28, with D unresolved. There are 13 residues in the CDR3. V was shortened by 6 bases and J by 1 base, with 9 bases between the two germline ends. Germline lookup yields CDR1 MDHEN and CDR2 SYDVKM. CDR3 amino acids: CASRYQRNTEAFF. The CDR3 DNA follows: TGTGCCAGCAGGTATCAGAGGAACACTGAAGCTTTCTTT.

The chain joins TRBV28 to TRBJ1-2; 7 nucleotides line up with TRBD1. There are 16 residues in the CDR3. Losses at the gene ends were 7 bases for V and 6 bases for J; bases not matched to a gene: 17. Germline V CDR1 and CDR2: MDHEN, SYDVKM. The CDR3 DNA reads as TGTGCCAGCATCTCTATCCGGACAGGAGGTCTCAATGGCTACACCTTC. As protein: CASISIRTGGLNGYTF.

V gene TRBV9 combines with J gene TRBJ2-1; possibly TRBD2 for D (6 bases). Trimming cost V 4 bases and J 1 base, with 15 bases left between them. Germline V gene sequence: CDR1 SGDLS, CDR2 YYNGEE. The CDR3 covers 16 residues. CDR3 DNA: TGTGCCAGCAGCCTATCCGGGAGTGGGTCCTACAATGAGCAGTTCTTC. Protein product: CASSLSGSGSYNEQFF.

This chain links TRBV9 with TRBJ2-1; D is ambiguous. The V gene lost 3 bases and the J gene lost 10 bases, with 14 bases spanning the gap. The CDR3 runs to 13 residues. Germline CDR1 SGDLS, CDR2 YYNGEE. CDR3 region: CASSGWSLPEQFF. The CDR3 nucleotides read TGTGCCAGCAGCGGGTGGTCGCTTCCCGAGCAGTTCTTC. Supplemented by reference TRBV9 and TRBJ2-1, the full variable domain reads DSGVTQTPKHLITATGQRVTLRCSPRSGDLSVYWYQQSLDQGLQFLIQYYNGEERAKGNILERFSAQQFPDLHSELNLSSLELGDSALYFCASSGWSLPEQFFGPGTRLTVL.

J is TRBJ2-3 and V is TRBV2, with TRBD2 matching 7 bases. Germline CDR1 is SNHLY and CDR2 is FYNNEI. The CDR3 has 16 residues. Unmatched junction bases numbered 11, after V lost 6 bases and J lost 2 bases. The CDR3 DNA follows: TGTGCCAGCAGAGAACCCCAAGCGGGACTCACAGATACGCAGTATTTT. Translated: CASREPQAGLTDTQYF.

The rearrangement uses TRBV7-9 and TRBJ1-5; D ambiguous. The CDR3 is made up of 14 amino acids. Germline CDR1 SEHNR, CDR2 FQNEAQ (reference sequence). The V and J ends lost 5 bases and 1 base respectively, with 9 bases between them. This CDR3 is CASSDRGSNQPQHF. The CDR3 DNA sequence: TGTGCCAGCAGCGATCGGGGAAGCAATCAGCCCCAGCATTTT.

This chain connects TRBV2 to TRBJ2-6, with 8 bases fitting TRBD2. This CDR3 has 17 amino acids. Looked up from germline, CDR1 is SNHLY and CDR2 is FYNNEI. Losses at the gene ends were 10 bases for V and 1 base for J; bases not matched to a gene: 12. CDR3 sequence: CATPGVAGLSGANVLTF. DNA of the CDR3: TGTGCCACCCCCGGTGTAGCGGGATTATCTGGGGCCAACGTCCTGACTTTC.

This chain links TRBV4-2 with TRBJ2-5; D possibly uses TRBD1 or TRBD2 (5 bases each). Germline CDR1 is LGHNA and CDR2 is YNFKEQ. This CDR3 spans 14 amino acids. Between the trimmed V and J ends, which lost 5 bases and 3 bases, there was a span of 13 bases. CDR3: CASSTTGTEETQYF. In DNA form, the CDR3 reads TGTGCCAGCAGCACGACCGGGACGGAAGAGACCCAGTACTTC.

The CDR3 region is CAWSAGGLAYEQYF. The CDR3 DNA is TGTGCCTGGAGTGCAGGGGGACTAGCGTACGAGCAGTACTTC. The chain carries TRBV30 and TRBJ2-7, with TRBD2 identical over 10 bases. Trimming at V came to 1 base and at J to 4 bases, leaving 4 bases not matched to a gene. The CDR3 sequence is 14 residues long. The germline CDR1 and CDR2 sequences are GTSNPN and SVGIG (reference sequence).